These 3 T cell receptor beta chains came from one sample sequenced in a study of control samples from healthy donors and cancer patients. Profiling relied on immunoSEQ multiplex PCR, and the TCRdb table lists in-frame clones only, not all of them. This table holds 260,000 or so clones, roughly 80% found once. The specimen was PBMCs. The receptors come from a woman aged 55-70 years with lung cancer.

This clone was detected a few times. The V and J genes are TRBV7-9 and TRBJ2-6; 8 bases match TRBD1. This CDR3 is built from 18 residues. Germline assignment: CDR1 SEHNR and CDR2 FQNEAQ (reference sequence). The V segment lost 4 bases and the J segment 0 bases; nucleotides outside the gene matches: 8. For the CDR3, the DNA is TGTGCCAGCAGCTCCCTGGGACAGGCCTTCTCTGGGGCCAACGTCCTGACTTTC. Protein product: CASSSLGQAFSGANVLTF.

CDR3 DNA: TGTGCCAGCAGTTTGGGGGGGGCTAGTGGCTACACCTTC. The encoded protein is CASSLGGASGYTF. The V and J genes are TRBV12-3 or TRBV12-4 and TRBJ1-2; tentatively, D is TRBD1 (6 bases). Trimming removed 3 bases from V and 7 bases from J, with 12 bases in between. The CDR3 sequence is 13 residues long.

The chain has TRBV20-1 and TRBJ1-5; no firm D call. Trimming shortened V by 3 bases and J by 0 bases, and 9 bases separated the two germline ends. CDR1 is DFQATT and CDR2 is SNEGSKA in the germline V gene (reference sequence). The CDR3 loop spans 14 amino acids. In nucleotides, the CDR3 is TGCAGTGCTAGTCGCGGAAATAGCAATCAGCCCCAGCATTTT. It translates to CSASRGNSNQPQHF.